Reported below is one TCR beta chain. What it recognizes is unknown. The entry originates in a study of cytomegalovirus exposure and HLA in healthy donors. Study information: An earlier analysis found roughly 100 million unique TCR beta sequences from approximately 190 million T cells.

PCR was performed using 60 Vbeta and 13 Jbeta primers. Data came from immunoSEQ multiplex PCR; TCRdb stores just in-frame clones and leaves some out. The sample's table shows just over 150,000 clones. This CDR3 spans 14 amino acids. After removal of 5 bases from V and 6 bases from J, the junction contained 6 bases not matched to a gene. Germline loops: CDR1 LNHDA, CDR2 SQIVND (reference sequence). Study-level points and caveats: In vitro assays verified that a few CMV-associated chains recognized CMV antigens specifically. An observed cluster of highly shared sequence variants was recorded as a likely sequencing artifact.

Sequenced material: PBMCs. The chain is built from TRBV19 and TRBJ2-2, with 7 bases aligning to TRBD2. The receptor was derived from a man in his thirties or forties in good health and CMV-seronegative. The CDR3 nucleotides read TGTGCCAGTAGTTTCCTAGGGAGGGCCGGGGAGCTGTTTTTT. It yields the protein CASSFLGRAGELFF.